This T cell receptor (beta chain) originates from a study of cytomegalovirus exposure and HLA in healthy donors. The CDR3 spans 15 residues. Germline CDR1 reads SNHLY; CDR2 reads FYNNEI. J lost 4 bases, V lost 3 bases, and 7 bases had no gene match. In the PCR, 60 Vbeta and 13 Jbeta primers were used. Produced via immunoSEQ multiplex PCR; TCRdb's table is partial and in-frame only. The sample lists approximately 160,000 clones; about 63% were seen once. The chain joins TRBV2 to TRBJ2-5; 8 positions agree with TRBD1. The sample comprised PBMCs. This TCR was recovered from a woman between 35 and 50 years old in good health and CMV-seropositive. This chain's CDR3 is CASSEGQVGGETQYF. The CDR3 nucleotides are TGTGCCAGCAGTGAGGGACAGGTGGGGGGAGAGACCCAGTACTTC.